Following are 10 T cell receptor beta chains from one sample sequenced in a study of blood T cell repertoires in COVID-19. Method: immunoSEQ multiplex PCR; TCRdb's copy keeps in-frame clones and lacks some. Here the sample spans over 55,000 clones, 75% to 90% being singletons. Input material: peripheral blood. The receptors come from a man over 45 with active COVID-19.

The chain recombines TRBV16 with TRBJ1-6; the match to TRBD1 covers 8 bases. From germline, CDR1 is KGHSY and CDR2 FQNENV. The V gene end was trimmed by 6 bases and the J gene end by 4 bases; junction bases not matched to a gene: 2. This CDR3 region has 14 residues. This CDR3 is CASRDRDYNSPLHF. In DNA form, the CDR3 reads TGTGCCAGCAGGGACAGGGATTATAATTCACCCCTCCACTTT.

The chain is built from TRBV28 and TRBJ1-3; tentatively, D is TRBD1 (6 bases). The CDR3 covers 15 residues. In germline, CDR1 is MDHEN, CDR2 SYDVKM. V was clipped by 6 bases and J by 0 bases, with 12 bases between them. DNA for the CDR3: TGTGCCAGCAGCGTACAGGGTAGCTCTGGAAACACCATATATTTT. This translates into CASSVQGSSGNTIYF.

The chain carries TRBV5-1 and TRBJ1-6, with unresolved D. Germline assignment: CDR1 SGHRS and CDR2 YFSETQ. V was shortened by 0 bases and J by 0 bases, with 7 bases between the two germline ends. The CDR3 contains 16 residues. The chain's CDR3 is CASSLDASSYNSPLHF. The CDR3, as DNA: TGCGCCAGCAGCTTGGACGCCAGCTCCTATAATTCACCCCTCCACTTT.

The chain carries TRBV11-3 and TRBJ2-2; 7 bases fit TRBD1. The CDR3 totals 14 residues. Germline-derived CDR1 and CDR2 are SGHNT and YENEEA. J lost 7 bases, V lost 6 bases, and 8 bases had no gene match. The CDR3 DNA reads as TGTGCCAGCAGTTCAGGGGGAATTAACGGGGAGCTGTTTTTT. Translated, it gives CASSSGGINGELFF.

The genes are TRBV4-3 and TRBJ1-3; 8 nucleotides align to TRBD1. V lost 4 bases and J lost 0; bases outside the gene matches: 5. This CDR3 spans 16 amino acids. Germline CDR1 and CDR2: LGHNA and YSLEER. CDR3 loop: CASSPTGVSSGNTIYF. The CDR3, as DNA: TGCGCCAGCAGCCCGACAGGGGTGAGCTCTGGAAACACCATATATTTT.

The rearrangement uses TRBV6-2 or TRBV6-3 and TRBJ1-5, with a possible D match to TRBD1 (5 bases). The CDR3 length is 14 residues. CDR1 is MNHEY and CDR2 is SVGEGT in the germline V gene. V was trimmed by 5 bases and J by 2 bases, leaving 10 bases between them. In nucleotides, the CDR3 is TGTGCCAGCAGTCCAGGGAACGGCAATCAGCCCCAGCATTTT. This translates into CASSPGNGNQPQHF.

In this sample, this clone turned up a few times. V gene TRBV7-9 combines with J gene TRBJ1-5; TRBD1 is a possible D gene (6 bases). CDR1 is SEHNR, CDR2 FQNEAQ, per germline (reference sequence). The CDR3 spans 15 residues. The ends were cut back, 5 bases at V and 3 bases at J, with 14 bases in the middle. CDR3 sequence reads: CASSDYREINQPQHF. Here the CDR3 DNA reads TGTGCCAGCAGCGATTACAGGGAGATCAATCAGCCCCAGCATTTT. Complete variable domain (other parts from reference TRBV7-9 and TRBJ1-5): DTGVSQNPRHKITKRGQNVTFRCDPISEHNRLYWYRQTLGQGPEFLTYFQNEAQLEKSRLLSDRFSAERPKGSFSTLEIQRTEQGDSAMYLCASSDYREINQPQHFGDGTRLSIL.

This chain joins TRBV5-8 and TRBJ2-5, with 10 bases lining up with TRBD2. V was pared by 4 bases and J by 5 bases, with 5 bases of the junction left unmatched. The germline V gene has CDR1 SGHTS and CDR2 YDEGEE. The CDR3 has 14 residues. The DNA for the CDR3 is TGTGCCAGCAGCCCTCAGCGGGGGGGGGAGACCCAGTACTTC. Amino acids: CASSPQRGGETQYF.

The chain is built from TRBV4-1 and TRBJ1-5; TRBD1 agrees at 8 bases. The CDR3 runs 15 residues. The trim removed 1 base at V and 4 bases at J, leaving 3 bases unmatched. CDR1 is MGHRA, CDR2 YSYEKL, per germline. DNA for the CDR3: TGCGCCAGCAGCCAAGTACAGGGGGGTAATCAGCCCCAGCATTTT. This gives the protein CASSQVQGGNQPQHF.

The V and J genes are TRBV9 and TRBJ2-5, with TRBD2 matching 14 bases. The CDR3 runs to 18 residues. The germline V gene has CDR1 SGDLS and CDR2 YYNGEE. V lost 0 bases and J lost 2; bases outside the gene matches: 6. The CDR3: CASSVATGTSGGQETQYF. The CDR3 DNA is TGTGCCAGCAGCGTAGCTACGGGGACTAGCGGGGGACAAGAGACCCAGTACTTC.